The 9 T cell receptor beta chains presented below share a single source sample, sequenced in a study of blood T cell repertoires in COVID-19. Some clones are missing from TCRdb's copy, which holds only in-frame ones; the method was immunoSEQ multiplex PCR. The table includes 150,000 to 170,000 clones, under 85% detected once. Sequencing was performed on peripheral blood. The receptors stem from a man between 60 and 75 years old with COVID-19, enrolled during active disease.

This clone appeared once. This sequence joins TRBV11-3 and TRBJ2-3; the match to TRBD1 covers 8 bases. The CDR3 extends over 14 amino acids. V lost 2 bases and J lost 5; bases outside the gene matches: 3. In germline, CDR1 is SGHNT, CDR2 YENEEA. In DNA, the CDR3 is TGTGCCAGCAGCTTACAGGGGGCGGTAGATACGCAGTATTTT. Amino acids: CASSLQGAVDTQYF. Filled out from reference TRBV11-3 and TRBJ2-3, the complete variable domain reads EAGVVQSPRYKIIEKKQPVAFWCNPISGHNTLYWYLQNLGQGPELLIRYENEEAVDDSQLPKDRFSAERLKGVDSTLKIQPAELGDSAVYLCASSLQGAVDTQYFGPGTRLTVL.

This chain uses TRBV19 with TRBJ2-7; TRBD2 agrees at 10 bases. V dropped 9 bases and J dropped 1; count of bases not matched to a gene: 9. From germline, CDR1 is LNHDA and CDR2 SQIVND (reference sequence). The CDR3 is 15 amino acids. CDR3 sequence reads: CASASAGGPSYEQYF. For the CDR3, the DNA is TGTGCCAGCGCATCAGCGGGAGGGCCTTCCTACGAGCAGTACTTC.

The chain is built from TRBV2 and TRBJ1-2, with 7 bases identical to TRBD1. Germline-derived CDR1 and CDR2 are SNHLY and FYNNEI. With 3 bases clipped from V and 4 bases from J, the junction kept 5 bases outside the gene matches. The length of the CDR3 is 14 residues. CDR3 loop: CASSDKGAVYGYTF. CDR3 nucleotides: TGTGCCAGCAGTGACAAGGGGGCGGTCTATGGCTACACCTTC.

There are a few counts of this clone. The chain combines TRBV12-5 with TRBJ2-7, with 8 bases lining up with TRBD2. The CDR3 is 14 amino acids. Trimming at V came to 5 bases and at J to 3 bases, leaving 6 bases not matched to a gene. Germline V CDR1 and CDR2: LGHNT, FRNRAP. The DNA of the CDR3 is TGTGCTAGTGGTGCGATAGCGGGGCGCTACGAGCAGTACTTC. This translates into CASGAIAGRYEQYF.

This clone was seen only a few times. The chain has TRBV6-5 and TRBJ1-1; D unclear. The V end lost 0 bases, the J end lost 4 bases, and 12 bases lay between the germline ends. The CDR3 runs to 15 residues. Germline values: CDR1 MNHEY, CDR2 SVGAGI. CDR3 in amino acids: CASSYSEGKTTEAFF. In DNA form, the CDR3 reads TGTGCCAGCAGTTACTCTGAGGGTAAAACCACTGAAGCTTTCTTT.

The chain carries TRBV6-4 and TRBJ1-2; the D is unclear. The germline V and J ends were trimmed by 3 bases and 5 bases, with 22 bases remaining between them. CDR1 MRHNA and CDR2 SNTAGT come from the germline V gene. This CDR3 comprises 17 residues. The CDR3 is CASSETFAVRNYYGYTF. CDR3 nucleotide sequence: TGTGCCAGCAGTGAAACGTTCGCGGTACGGAACTATTATGGCTACACCTTC.

This chain links TRBV6-2 or TRBV6-3 with TRBJ1-1, with TRBD1 matching over 7 bases. Germline lookup yields CDR1 MNHEY and CDR2 SVGEGT. V shed 6 bases, J shed 0 bases, and the junction held 4 bases outside the gene matches. This CDR3 is built from 14 residues. CDR3 region: CASSPTGLNTEAFF. CDR3 DNA sequence: TGTGCCAGCAGCCCGACAGGGCTGAACACTGAAGCTTTCTTT.

The CDR3 reads CASSPGYGYTF. The CDR3 DNA follows: TGTGCCAGCAGTCCAGGGTATGGCTACACCTTC. The J gene is TRBJ1-2, the V gene TRBV6-5; weak D call: TRBD1 (5 bases). Germline lookup yields CDR1 MNHEY and CDR2 SVGAGI. CDR3 size: 11 residues. The V end lost 5 bases, the J end lost 5 bases, and 6 bases lay between the germline ends.

The J gene is TRBJ2-2, the V gene TRBV30; D is perhaps TRBD2 (7 bases). V was trimmed by 4 bases and J by 1 base, leaving 13 bases between them. This CDR3 is 15 amino acids long. Germline V gives CDR1 GTSNPN, CDR2 SVGIG (reference sequence). The CDR3 nucleotides are TGTGCCTGGAAGGGGGGCGGGAGGAACACCGGGGAGCTGTTTTTT. Protein product: CAWKGGGRNTGELFF.